This T cell receptor (beta chain) derives from a study of shared clonotypes between healthy human individuals. The authors' processing: ImmunoSEQ supplied junction-only sequences lacking quality scores, so filtering was different. Sequenced by immunoSEQ multiplex PCR; TCRdb stores in-frame clones only, minus some. V and J calls and clone size follow that table, whereas D and trimming were derived from the DNA. The sample carries over 2 million clones, around 92% recorded once. In this sample, this clone turned up once. Its target is not known. The donors were adults (healthy and HIV-negative) with no recent acute infections or vaccinations. Splitting of CD4+ cells produced CD45RA+ naive and CD45RA-negative memory subsets. Points from the study as a whole: With few donors, the genetic and exposure-history diversity represented was limited.

CDR1 is MGHRA and CDR2 is YSYEKL in the germline V gene. V was cut by 1 base and J by 4 bases, with 12 bases left in between. CDR3 size: 15 residues. The rearrangement links TRBV4-1 to TRBJ2-3; D remains ambiguous. The receptor comes from a man aged 18 to 29 in good health. Some clones in this sample may be carry-over from other donors' samples. Sequenced: naive CD4+ T cells from PBMCs. Subset described: CD45RA+ positively selected. Here the CDR3 DNA reads TGCGCCAGCAGCCAAGCTTTTTACGGGCCAGATACGCAGTATTTT. Translation: CASSQAFYGPDTQYF.